The 10 T cell receptor beta chains below come from one sample, sequenced in a study of blood T cell repertoires in COVID-19. The repertoire was sequenced with immunoSEQ multiplex PCR; TCRdb's copy has only in-frame clones and lacks some. The sample contains more than 95,000 clones, roughly 76% of which appear only once. The sample taken for sequencing was peripheral blood. The receptors were gathered from a woman between 65 and 79 years old with acute or convalescent COVID-19.

The chain has TRBV7-9 and TRBJ2-2; 8 bases align to TRBD2. Germline CDR1 is SEHNR and CDR2 is FQNEAQ (reference sequence). The CDR3 contains 16 residues. Unmatched junction bases numbered 5, after V lost 5 bases and J lost 0 bases. The CDR3 DNA reads as TGTGCCAGCAGCCTTGGGGGACTAGCGAACACCGGGGAGCTGTTTTTT. Its translation: CASSLGGLANTGELFF. The full variable domain, with the rest looked up from reference TRBV7-9 and TRBJ2-2, is DTGVSQNPRHKITKRGQNVTFRCDPISEHNRLYWYRQTLGQGPEFLTYFQNEAQLEKSRLLSDRFSAERPKGSFSTLEIQRTEQGDSAMYLCASSLGGLANTGELFFGEGSRLTVL.

This clone was detected only a few times. The chain couples TRBV27 to TRBJ2-3, with D possibly TRBD2 on 5 matching bases. The V gene lost 7 bases and the J gene lost 1 base, with 12 bases spanning the gap. The CDR3 loop spans 14 amino acids. In germline, CDR1 is MNHEY, CDR2 SMNVEV (reference sequence). The CDR3 nucleotides read TGTGCCAGCACCATCGCAGCGGGCACAGATACGCAGTATTTT. Amino acid sequence: CASTIAAGTDTQYF.

This chain joins TRBV7-2 and TRBJ1-1; D is ambiguous. Trimming took off 6 bases at V and 1 base at J, with 9 bases between the two ends. The CDR3 consists of 13 residues. Germline V gives CDR1 SGHTA, CDR2 FQGNSA. The CDR3 DNA reads as TGTGCCAGCAGTCCGGGAAGGAACACTGAAGCTTTCTTT. Translating it yields CASSPGRNTEAFF.

The rearrangement uses TRBV5-1 and TRBJ2-7; the match to TRBD1 covers 7 bases. V gave up 4 bases and J gave up 0 bases; unmatched junction bases: 7. CDR3 length: 15 amino acids. Germline assignment: CDR1 SGHRS and CDR2 YFSETQ. The CDR3 loop reads CASSTRQGSSYEQYF. The CDR3 bases are TGCGCCAGCAGCACCCGACAGGGAAGCTCCTACGAGCAGTACTTC.

The chain employs TRBV2 and TRBJ1-5; D is perhaps TRBD1 (6 bases). The CDR3 runs 14 residues. Germline V gene data show CDR1 as SNHLY and CDR2 as FYNNEI. V lost 6 bases and J lost 3, with 12 bases in between. CDR3 sequence (DNA): TGTGCCAGCAGCTTCGACAGGAACAATCAGCCCCAGCATTTT. Its protein is CASSFDRNNQPQHF.

This clone was detected only once. The gene calls are TRBV12-3 or TRBV12-4 and TRBJ1-1, with D possibly TRBD1 on 6 matching bases. This CDR3 has 13 amino acids. The V end was cut by 10 bases, the J end by 2 bases, with 14 bases between. In nucleotides, the CDR3 is TGTGCCACCGCGGGGGGGGCAAACACTGAAGCTTTCTTT. Amino acid sequence: CATAGGANTEAFF.

This chain links TRBV15 with TRBJ2-7; TRBD1 might be the D (6 bases). V lost 0 bases and J lost 7, with 10 bases in between. Germline V CDR1 and CDR2: LNHNV, YYDKDF (reference sequence). This CDR3 comprises 13 residues. CDR3 sequence (DNA): TGTGCCACCAGCAGAGACAGGGGTGAGGAGCAGTACTTC. It translates to CATSRDRGEEQYF. Supplemented by reference TRBV15 and TRBJ2-7, the full variable domain reads DAMVIQNPRYQVTQFGKPVTLSCSQTLNHNVMYWYQQKSSQAPKLLFHYYDKDFNNEADTPDNFQSRRPNTSFCFLDIRSPGLGDTAMYLCATSRDRGEEQYFGPGTRLTVT.

This sequence joins TRBV3-1 (or the pseudogene TRBV3-2) and TRBJ1-3, with no clear D. The CDR3 extends over 15 amino acids. The germline V and J ends were trimmed by 0 bases and 2 bases, with 8 bases remaining between them. Looked up from germline, CDR1 is LGHDT and CDR2 is YNNKEL (reference sequence). The chain's CDR3 is CASSQDLDPGNTIYF. For the CDR3, the DNA is TGTGCCAGCAGCCAAGATCTAGATCCTGGAAACACCATATATTTT.

This rearrangement joins TRBV3-1 (or the pseudogene TRBV3-2) to TRBJ2-1; possibly TRBD1 for D (6 bases). The CDR3 covers 16 residues. The ends were cut back, 0 bases at V and 3 bases at J, with 12 bases in the middle. CDR1 and CDR2 from the germline V gene are LGHDT and YNNKEL (reference sequence). CDR3: CASSQEMGHIYNEQFF. In DNA form, the CDR3 reads TGTGCCAGCAGCCAAGAGATGGGACACATCTACAATGAGCAGTTCTTC.

This clone was counted between two and nine times. The chain carries TRBV27 and TRBJ2-2; TRBD1 is a possible D gene (6 bases). This CDR3 region has 15 residues. Trimming removed 4 bases at V and 1 base at J, with 10 bases between. Germline assignment: CDR1 MNHEY and CDR2 SMNVEV (reference sequence). CDR3 in DNA: TGTGCCAGCAGTTCCTACAGGGTGAACACCGGGGAGCTGTTTTTT. Translating gives CASSSYRVNTGELFF.